One T cell receptor beta chain is described in this entry. This clone was observed a handful of times. Its antigen is unknown. No quality values exist for individual bases; no much larger clone is one base distant. The V end gives up 0 bases and the J end 0 bases, leaving 5 bases in the junction not matched to a gene. Taken from cysteine to phenylalanine, the CDR3 has 17 residues. The read is trimmed to its CDR3 DNA, 51 bases read in frame from base 1. CDR1 and CDR2, looked up from the germline V gene, are LGHNA and YNFKEQ. Interpreted using the paper, the time point label stands for: baseline before oral tofacitinib. Lesional scalp punch biopsies and peripheral blood were obtained from alopecia areata patients. After PBMCs were isolated by density centrifugation and stained for CD3, CD4 and CD8, a FACSAria was used to sort CD4+ and CD8+ T cells. Library prep was done by the immunoSEQ multiplex PCR assay. RNA was extracted from all samples and reverse transcribed into cDNA, which served as template for TCR sequencing. SuperScript III was used to make first-strand cDNA, primed with a 2:1 mix of oligo-dT and random hexamers. Amplification bias was assessed with a synthetic immune receptor repertoire, and residual bias was removed computationally. The paper's processing steps were these. Raw reads were preprocessed to remove errors, and CDR3 was defined according to IMGT conventions as the region from the conserved cysteine to phenylalanine. Clonality was computed as 1 minus the Shannon entropy, with the entropy normalized by log2 of the number of productive unique TCRs. CD4 or CD8 identity of scalp clones was inferred by cross-referencing scalp TCRbeta sequences with sorted blood CD4 and CD8 repertoires. In TCRdb, the immuneACCESS table is reduced to in-frame sequences with V and J assigned. These tables do not hold every clone; where another copy was compared, an unresolved V gene accounts for under half, and the others remain unexplained. V and J calls and clone size are copied from that table; D and trimming were computed from the DNA. The sample table shows about 130,000 clones, and about 50% are seen once. The ten largest account for about 17% of the sample.

These data come from a study of CD8+ T cells in alopecia areata (dated 2018 in TCRdb). About the full investigation: Treated patients were enrolled in an open-label pilot trial of oral tofacitinib, 5 to 10 mg twice daily, for moderate-to-severe alopecia areata. Patients received tofacitinib for 6 to 18 months and were then followed off drug for 6 months to check for delayed response and recurrence. To study T cell clonal expansion in alopecia areata, the researchers applied high-throughput TCRbeta sequencing to both the C3H/HeJ mouse model and human patients. On the human side, TCRbeta sequencing was run on scalp tissue and on sorted CD4+ and CD8+ peripheral blood T cells from healthy controls and from alopecia areata patients with either patchy or totalis/universalis disease. Patients on tofacitinib were biopsied at baseline and after 4 and 24 weeks of treatment, and several of the patients also had a later scalp biopsy. Scalp clonality was compared among normal scalp (n=4), patchy alopecia areata scalp (n=8), and alopecia totalis/universalis scalp (n=8). RNA came from the PAXgene miRNA kit for fixed scalp, the miRNeasy kit for PBMCs, and the RNeasy kit for mouse skin. TCRbeta CDR3 regions were amplified by immunoSEQ multiplex PCR using 35 Vbeta forward and 13 Jbeta reverse primers. Beyond this particular receptor, the publication reports: Shared TCR sequences between patients were less evident than in mice, which may be partly attributable to HLA diversity in the patient population. Unlike mouse skin, where gammadelta T cells dominate, normal human skin contains resident alphabeta T cells that get sequenced too, which complicates analysis of the scalp TCR repertoire. Higher clonality and more expanded CD8+ clones were observed in lesional scalp than in normal scalp, particularly in alopecia totalis/universalis, a finding suggestive of antigenic drive.

The sequencing used CD8+ T cells sorted from blood, collected at week 0. This receptor was taken from a human donor with alopecia areata. The rearranged segments are TRBV4-2 and TRBJ2-5; 9 of the junction bases match TRBD2. The CDR3 region: CASSQEAAGGYQETQYF. In nucleotide form, the sequence is TGTGCCAGCAGCCAAGAGGCGGCGGGGGGGTACCAAGAGACCCAGTACTTC.